This record covers a single T cell receptor beta chain. This clonotype was recorded many times. Its antigen is unknown. No qualities accompany the bases; no much larger clone lies one base away. The data were obtained in a study of T cell repertoires in cytomegalovirus infection (dated by TCRdb to about 2019). With regard to the full study: Because public TCR beta signatures pointed to carriage of CMV infection together with the matching HLA type, the HLA type of each donor mattered for the analysis. The study at large found these results: In both this cohort and an independent cohort of more than 350 donors, the cumulative frequency of public TCR beta family members distinguished carriers of CMV infection plus the relevant HLA type. In the ex vivo response, HLA-C-restricted CMV-specific TCR beta clonotypes were dominant, and in two of eight donors the single most frequent clonotype came from this HLA-C-restricted group.

The instrument was an Illumina HiSeq 1500. TCRdb reworked the public reads: Q25 trimming with fastp, MiXCR clone assembly, productive beta chains retained. Rows are combined by CDR3 protein, so each entry shows the most common genes and DNA. Across this sample there are 250,000 to 300,000 distinct CDR3 sequences, with around 9% seen only once. The ten largest clones capture around 16% of the sample. This clonotype originated in a human donor in good health (CMV status not recorded). Some clones in this sample may be carry-over from other donors' samples. Sequences were obtained from PBMCs.

The CDR3 here reads CASSPGTGGNSPLHF. The nucleotides read TGTGCCAGCAGTCCGGGGACAGGGGGGAATTCACCCCTCCACTTT. The chain uses TRBV28 and TRBJ1-6, and TRBD1 aligns with 11 junction nucleotides. The CDR3 contains 15 residues, cysteine and phenylalanine counted. The kept DNA is CDR3 alone, 45 bases in frame from the first base. Germline trimming amounts to 5 bases on V and 7 bases on J, with 4 as the count of junction bases outside the gene matches. CDR1 and CDR2 (MDHEN, SYDVKM) derive from the germline V gene. Joined to the reference TRBV28 and TRBJ1-6 proteins, this CDR3 gives the full variable domain: DVKVTQSSRYLVKRTGEKVFLECVQDMDHENMFWYRQDPGLGLRLIYFSYDVKMKEKGDIPEGYSVSREKKERFSLILESASTNQTSMYLCASSPGTGGNSPLHFGNGTRLTVT.